This record looks at one TCR beta chain sequence and its context. In the source study's methods: Nucleated cell counts were estimated from reference gene primer amplification. Generated by immunoSEQ multiplex PCR, the TCRdb table keeps only in-frame clones and is missing some. V and J calls and clone size come straight from that table; D and trimming were deduced from the DNA. The data show over 120,000 clones, with 60% to 85% seen just once and just under 2% held by the top ten. The data are from a study of blood T cell repertoires in COVID-19. Study-wide context: Spain, Italy and the United States supplied samples that represented acute and convalescent COVID-19. In each case, the material was cDNA or gDNA derived from T cells, B-cell-depleted T cells, or PBMCs.

The CDR3 consists of 23 residues. Germline CDR1 and CDR2: MNHEY and SMNVEV (reference sequence). J was trimmed by 0 bases and V by 6 bases; bases with no gene match: 25. The sequence was obtained from an older woman with acute or convalescent COVID-19. The V call is TRBV27, the J call TRBJ2-3, with 12 nucleotides matching TRBD2. Sequencing used peripheral blood. The CDR3 sequence: CASSSLYVRLILAGGFSTDTQYF. DNA for the CDR3: TGTGCCAGCAGCTCCCTGTATGTGAGGCTAATACTAGCGGGAGGTTTTAGCACAGATACGCAGTATTTT.